This TCR beta chain was retrieved from a study of T-cell memory formation after mild COVID-19. Study results and caveats: CD4+ contracting clones were found mainly in CM and EM, and CD8+ ones in EMRA.

This CDR3 is 15 amino acids long. V dropped 6 bases and J dropped 7 bases, with 21 bases sitting between them. Per germline, CDR1 PRHDT and CDR2 FYEKMQ (reference sequence). Only a few counts were recorded for this clonotype. What it recognizes is unknown. MiXCR, run by TCRdb on the 5' RACE reads, gives a single entry per CDR3 protein. This sample has roughly 280,000 distinct CDR3 sequences, with around 15% found just once. V gene TRBV13 combines with J gene TRBJ1-1; a weak D match, TRBD1 (6 bases). This receptor was identified in a man between 18 and 29 years old who had mild COVID-19 (a few samples of this study predate the infection). Cell type and time point are not known. Specimen: PBMCs or a T cell subset sorted from them (not recorded which). CDR3 loop: CASRSYDFRTVEAFF. The CDR3 bases are TGTGCCAGCAGGAGCTATGACTTCAGGACAGTTGAAGCTTTCTTT.